The 8 T cell receptor beta chains below were found in one sample sequenced in a study of T cells in Graves' hyperthyroidism and ophthalmopathy. Regions amplified from RNA transcripts were the TCR beta CDR3 regions. A set of HTBI primers served as the primers for a first-round RT-PCR of the TCR CDR3. TCRdb re-called the multiplex PCR reads with MiXCR, one entry per CDR3 protein. Here the sample spans approximately 370,000 distinct CDR3 sequences, 15% to 20% being singletons. Sequencing used blood. Every receptor here comes from a woman aged 25 to 39 with Graves' hyperthyroidism that later progressed to Graves' ophthalmopathy.

In this sample, this clonotype turned up many times. The V and J genes are TRBV2 and TRBJ1-1; 7 bases fit TRBD1. Germline values: CDR1 SNHLY, CDR2 FYNNEI. This CDR3 spans 14 amino acids. Unmatched junction bases numbered 7, after V lost 3 bases and J lost 6 bases. The CDR3, as DNA: TGTGCCAGCAGTGAGTTGCAGGGGGGGGCTGAAGCTTTCTTT. Translated, it gives CASSELQGGAEAFF.

There are many counts of this clonotype. V is TRBV12-3 or TRBV12-4 and J is TRBJ2-1; 7 bases fit TRBD2. After removal of 6 bases from V and 7 bases from J, the junction contained 0 bases not matched to a gene. This CDR3 spans 11 amino acids. CDR3 nucleotide sequence: TGTGCCAGCAGGCGGGAGAATGAGCAGTTCTTC. This translates into CASRRENEQFF.

The chain joins TRBV19 to TRBJ2-1; 7 bases map to TRBD2. The length of the CDR3 is 15 residues. The V and J ends lost 3 bases and 8 bases, in that order; junction bases with no gene match: 10. CDR1 and CDR2 (germline): LNHDA, SQIVND (reference sequence). This CDR3 reads CASSIGEGRVDEQFF. CDR3 DNA sequence: TGTGCCAGTAGTATCGGCGAGGGGAGGGTCGATGAGCAGTTCTTC.

The table lists this clonotype with many counts. This CDR3 reads CASSLDRPHRKRYNEQFF. The CDR3 region has the DNA TGTGCCAGCAGCTTAGACAGACCCCATCGTAAGCGCTACAATGAGCAGTTCTTC. V is TRBV7-8 and J is TRBJ2-1; no definite D call. The CDR3 is 18 residues long. V was clipped by 1 base and J by 3 bases, with 19 bases between them. CDR1 is SGHVS and CDR2 is FQNEAQ in the germline V gene.

On this clonotype itself: One base away lies a much larger clone, so this may be a sequencing read error. The gene calls are TRBV12-3 or TRBV12-4 and TRBJ2-2; D tentatively reads TRBD1 or TRBD2 (5 bases each). The CDR3 totals 16 residues. Deletions cut 0 bases from V and 6 bases from J, with 14 bases between. The CDR3 is CASSLAGPKISGELFF. CDR3 DNA sequence: TGTGCCAGCAGTTTAGCGGGACCAAAAATTTCCGGGGAGCTGTTTTTT.

This clonotype was counted many times. This rearrangement joins TRBV20-1 to TRBJ1-2; perhaps TRBD1 as D (5 bases). Trimming stripped 6 bases from V and 6 bases from J, with 17 bases between. The CDR3 extends over 13 amino acids. CDR1 and CDR2 (germline): DFQATT, SNEGSKA (reference sequence). CDR3 in amino acids: CSAGTHRGDGYTF. The CDR3 nucleotides are TGCAGTGCGGGAACCCACCGGGGCGATGGCTACACCTTC.

Ten or more counts support this clonotype. V is TRBV10-3 and J is TRBJ2-7; unclear D gene. The CDR3 has 17 residues. Germline V lookup: CDR1 ENHRY, CDR2 SYGVKD. Trimming pared 0 bases from V and 5 bases from J, leaving 20 bases between. CDR3 DNA sequence: TGTGCCATCAGTGAGTCAGGCTGGGTTCATGGTTCCCACGAGCAGTACTTC. It encodes CAISESGWVHGSHEQYF.

There are many counts of this clonotype. The chain uses TRBV10-3 and TRBJ2-1; TRBD2 agrees at 9 bases. The CDR3 has 19 residues. Germline CDR1 reads ENHRY; CDR2 reads SYGVKD. V lost 6 bases and J lost 3; bases outside the gene matches: 18. CDR3 region: CAISSNSGSPPGRYNEQFF. For the CDR3, the DNA is TGTGCCATCAGCTCAAATAGCGGGAGTCCCCCGGGCCGCTACAATGAGCAGTTCTTC.